Included here is one TCR beta chain sequence, with context. At the DNA level, this CDR3 is encoded by other sequences in the same sample as well. Germline values: CDR1 SNHLY, CDR2 FYNNEI. V shed 0 bases, J shed 7 bases, and the junction held 11 bases outside the gene matches. This CDR3 comprises 16 residues. TCRdb's copy holds only in-frame clones and misses some; the assay was immunoSEQ multiplex PCR. The data contain about 53,000 clones, roughly 87% of them seen just once; the ten biggest clones take up over 11%. The data are from a study of control samples from healthy donors and cancer patients. This TCR was recovered from a man aged 55-75 years with head and neck cancer. This sequence joins TRBV2 and TRBJ2-7, with 8 bases lining up with TRBD1. The specimen was PBMCs. The CDR3 reads CASSEALPGGGYEQYF. For the CDR3, the DNA is TGTGCCAGCAGTGAAGCGCTTCCAGGGGGCGGGTATGAGCAGTACTTC.